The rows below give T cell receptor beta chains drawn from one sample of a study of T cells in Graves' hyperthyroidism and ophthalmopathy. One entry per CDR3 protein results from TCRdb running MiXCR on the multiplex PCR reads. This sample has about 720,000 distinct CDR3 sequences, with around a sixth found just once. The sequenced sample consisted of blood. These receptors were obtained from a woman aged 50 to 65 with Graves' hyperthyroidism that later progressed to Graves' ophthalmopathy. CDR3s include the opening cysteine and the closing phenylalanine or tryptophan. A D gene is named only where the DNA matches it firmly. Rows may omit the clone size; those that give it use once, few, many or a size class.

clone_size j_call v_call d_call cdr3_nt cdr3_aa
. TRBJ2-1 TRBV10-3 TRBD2 TGTGCCATCAGTGAGTCGTCTAGCGGGGGCCCTTACAATGAGCAGTTCTTC CAISESSSGGPYNEQFF
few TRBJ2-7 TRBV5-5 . TGTGCCAGCAGCCCGGAACTTCTCTCCCCCTACGAGCAGTACTTC CASSPELLSPYEQYF
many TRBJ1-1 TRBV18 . TGTGCCAGCTCACCAGGGGCGCTAGAAGCTTTCTTT CASSPGALEAFF
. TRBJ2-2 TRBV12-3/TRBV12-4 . TGTGCCAGCAGTTTGGAAGGGTTTTCCGGGGAGCTGTTTTTT CASSLEGFSGELFF
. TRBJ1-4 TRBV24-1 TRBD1 TGTGCCACCAGTGACAGGGGGGATGAAAAACTGTTTTTT CATSDRGDEKLFF
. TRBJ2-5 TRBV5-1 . TGCGCCAGCAGCTTGGCCCGCAGCCAAGAGACCCAGTACTTC CASSLARSQETQYF
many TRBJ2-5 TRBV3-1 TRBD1 TGTGCCAGCAGCCAACGGACAGGGCAAGAGACCCAGTACTTC CASSQRTGQETQYF
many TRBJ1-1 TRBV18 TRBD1 TGTGCCAGCTCACCGAGACAGGGAAGCAACACTGAAGCTTTCTTT CASSPRQGSNTEAFF
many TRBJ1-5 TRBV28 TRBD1 TGTGCCAGCCCCGGGACAGAGAACTATAGCAATCAGCCCCAGCATTTT CASPGTENYSNQPQHF
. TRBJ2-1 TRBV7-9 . TGTGCCAGCAGCTTAAATTGGGATGAGCAGTTCTTC CASSLNWDEQFF
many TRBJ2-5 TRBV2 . TGTGCCAGCACCTCGGAAATAGGCAGCCGACGGGACGAGACCCAGTACTTC CASTSEIGSRRDETQYF